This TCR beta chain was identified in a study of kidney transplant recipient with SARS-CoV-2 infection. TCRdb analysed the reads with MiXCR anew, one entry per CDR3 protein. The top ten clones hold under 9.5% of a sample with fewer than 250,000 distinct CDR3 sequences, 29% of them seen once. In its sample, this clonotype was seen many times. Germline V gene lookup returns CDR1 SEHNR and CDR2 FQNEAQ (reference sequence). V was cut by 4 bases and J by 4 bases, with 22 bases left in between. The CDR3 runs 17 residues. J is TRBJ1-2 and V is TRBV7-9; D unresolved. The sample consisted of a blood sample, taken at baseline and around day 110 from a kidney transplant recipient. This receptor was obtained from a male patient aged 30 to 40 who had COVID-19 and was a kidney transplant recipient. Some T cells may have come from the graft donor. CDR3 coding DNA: TGTGCCAGCAGCTGCTTTATATACCATGGAAAGACCTATGGCTACACCTTC. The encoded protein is CASSCFIYHGKTYGYTF.